What follows are 5 T cell receptor beta chains derived from one specimen sequenced in a study of blood T cells in healthy people across ages. The authors ran a second PCR of about 6 to 11 cycles using a sample-barcoded 5' primer and a J-beta primer mix. TCRdb itself ran the 5' RACE reads through MiXCR, one entry per CDR3 protein. The sample includes around 1,900,000 distinct CDR3 sequences, approximately 40% seen only once; the top ten take 20% to 25%. Material for sequencing was blood. The source of these receptors is a human donor in good health.

The chain couples TRBV28 to TRBJ1-2, with D perhaps matching TRBD1 (5 bases). The CDR3 loop spans 13 amino acids. The V and J ends lost 10 bases and 5 bases respectively, with 17 bases between them. CDR1 is MDHEN, CDR2 SYDVKM, per germline. CDR3 amino acids: CATEQGTDYGYTF. CDR3 coding DNA: TGTGCCACCGAACAAGGGACTGATTATGGCTACACCTTC.

This clonotype turned up a few times. J is TRBJ2-7 and V is TRBV7-9, with TRBD1 matching 10 bases. The V segment lost 6 bases and the J segment 2 bases; nucleotides outside the gene matches: 10. CDR1 is SEHNR, CDR2 FQNEAQ, per germline (reference sequence). The CDR3 runs 16 residues. The CDR3 DNA follows: TGTGCCAGCAGTCGAAAGTCGGGGACAGGGGCCTACGAGCAGTACTTC. Its protein product is CASSRKSGTGAYEQYF.

This clonotype appeared a single time. The genes are TRBV7-2 and TRBJ1-1; a weak D match, TRBD1 (5 bases). This CDR3 is 14 amino acids long. V was cut by 2 bases and J by 7 bases, with 14 bases left in between. Germline CDR1 and CDR2: SGHTA and FQGNSA. Here the CDR3 DNA reads TGTGCCAGCAGCTTAATTGGGGGGTTGAGTGAAGCTTTCTTT. Amino acid sequence: CASSLIGGLSEAFF.

This clonotype was seen a handful of times. The rearrangement joins TRBV2 to TRBJ2-3; D is unresolved. The germline V and J ends were trimmed by 10 bases and 3 bases, with 14 bases remaining between them. The CDR3 has 13 residues. Germline V CDR1 and CDR2: SNHLY, FYNNEI. The DNA for the CDR3 is TGTGCCAACAAGTTCGTCGGTACAGATACGCAGTATTTT. Translated, it gives CANKFVGTDTQYF. Full variable domain (missing parts from reference TRBV2 and TRBJ2-3): EPEVTQTPSHQVTQMGQEVILRCVPISNHLYFYWYRQILGQKVEFLVSFYNNEISEKSEIFDDQFSVERPDGSNFTLKIRSTKLEDSAMYFCANKFVGTDTQYFGPGTRLTVL.

This sequence joins TRBV7-3 and TRBJ1-2, with TRBD1 as a possible D gene (5 bases). Looked up from germline, CDR1 is SGHTA and CDR2 is FQGTGA. CDR3 length equals 16 residues. The ends were cut back, 0 bases at V and 4 bases at J, with 15 bases in the middle. The CDR3 DNA follows: TGTGCCAGCAGCTTAACGGGGGGAGGCAGGGCCTATGGCTACACCTTC. Protein product: CASSLTGGGRAYGYTF.